Listed below are T cell receptor beta chains from one sample, sequenced in a study of T cell responses to AZD1222 COVID-19 vaccine. The assay was immunoSEQ multiplex PCR, and TCRdb's table has in-frame clones only and misses some. The repertoire consists of around 140,000 clones, with 91% occurring once and the leading ten covering approximately 2.1%. Specimen: peripheral blood, collected 28 days after the second AZD1222 dose. The receptors were sampled from an adult who received the AZD1222 COVID-19 vaccine. Each CDR3 is given with its conserved first and last residue. The order of the fields is CDR3 protein, CDR3 DNA, V gene, clone size, J gene, D gene, CDR3 length. A D gene is named only where the DNA matches it firmly. The size field is filled for only some rows; it gives once, few, many or a size class.

cdr3_aa: CASSTLQGNGYTF
cdr3_nt: TGTGCCAGCAGTACCCTACAGGGGAACGGCTACACCTTC
v_call: TRBV6-5
clone_size: NA
j_call: TRBJ1-2
d_call: TRBD1
cdr3_length: 13

cdr3_aa: CASSYSSRGVNQPQHF
cdr3_nt: TGTGCCAGCAGTTACTCGAGCAGGGGGGTCAATCAGCCCCAGCATTTT
v_call: TRBV6-5
clone_size: NA
j_call: TRBJ1-5
d_call: TRBD1
cdr3_length: 16

cdr3_aa: CASSYSFWYRGTEAFF
cdr3_nt: TGTGCCAGCAGTTACTCGTTTTGGTACCGGGGCACTGAAGCTTTCTTT
v_call: TRBV6-2/TRBV6-3
clone_size: NA
j_call: TRBJ1-1
d_call: NA
cdr3_length: 16

cdr3_aa: CASTWGGILANEKLFF
cdr3_nt: TGTGCCAGTACATGGGGGGGGATCCTCGCTAATGAAAAACTGTTTTTT
v_call: TRBV19
clone_size: NA
j_call: TRBJ1-4
d_call: NA
cdr3_length: 16

cdr3_aa: CASSTGTIRSEQFF
cdr3_nt: TGTGCCAGCAGTACCGGGACTATTCGAAGTGAGCAGTTCTTC
v_call: TRBV7-2
clone_size: NA
j_call: TRBJ2-1
d_call: TRBD2
cdr3_length: 14

cdr3_aa: CASSKARGGCPGNEQFF
cdr3_nt: TGTGCCAGCAGCAAAGCGCGGGGTGGATGTCCAGGCAATGAGCAGTTCTTC
v_call: TRBV21-1
clone_size: NA
j_call: TRBJ2-1
d_call: NA
cdr3_length: 17

cdr3_aa: CASSLGPGLSDTQYF
cdr3_nt: TGTGCCAGCAGCTTAGGCCCGGGACTCTCAGATACGCAGTATTTT
v_call: TRBV5-5
clone_size: NA
j_call: TRBJ2-3
d_call: NA
cdr3_length: 15

cdr3_aa: CASSLRSGGAIGEKLFF
cdr3_nt: TGTGCCAGCAGCCTAAGATCAGGGGGGGCAATTGGTGAAAAACTGTTTTTT
v_call: TRBV5-4
clone_size: NA
j_call: TRBJ1-4
d_call: TRBD1
cdr3_length: 17

cdr3_aa: CASGFGPEGQPQHF
cdr3_nt: TGTGCTAGTGGTTTTGGCCCGGAGGGTCAGCCCCAGCATTTT
v_call: TRBV12-5
clone_size: NA
j_call: TRBJ1-5
d_call: NA
cdr3_length: 14

cdr3_aa: CASSIIGRGENTGELFF
cdr3_nt: TGTGCCAGTAGTATAATCGGGAGAGGAGAGAACACCGGGGAGCTGTTTTTT
v_call: TRBV19
clone_size: NA
j_call: TRBJ2-2
d_call: NA
cdr3_length: 17

cdr3_aa: CASSLDWGQSGNTIYF
cdr3_nt: TGTGCCAGCAGCTTAGATTGGGGGCAGTCTGGAAACACCATATATTTT
v_call: TRBV7-9
clone_size: NA
j_call: TRBJ1-3
d_call: NA
cdr3_length: 16

cdr3_aa: CASSLSDGANEKLFF
cdr3_nt: TGTGCTAGCAGCTTATCGGACGGGGCTAATGAAAAACTGTTTTTT
v_call: TRBV7-7
clone_size: NA
j_call: TRBJ1-4
d_call: NA
cdr3_length: 15

cdr3_aa: CASGLGLYSNQPQHF
cdr3_nt: TGTGCTAGTGGTTTGGGGCTTTATAGCAATCAGCCCCAGCATTTT
v_call: TRBV12-5
clone_size: NA
j_call: TRBJ1-5
d_call: NA
cdr3_length: 15

cdr3_aa: CASRMGRQGVLSNTEAFF
cdr3_nt: TGTGCCAGCCGAATGGGGCGACAGGGGGTATTATCGAACACTGAAGCTTTCTTT
v_call: TRBV2
clone_size: few
j_call: TRBJ1-1
d_call: TRBD1
cdr3_length: 18

cdr3_aa: CASSSRGQLYNEQFF
cdr3_nt: TGTGCCAGCAGTAGCAGGGGGCAGCTATACAATGAGCAGTTCTTC
v_call: TRBV6-6
clone_size: NA
j_call: TRBJ2-1
d_call: TRBD1
cdr3_length: 15

cdr3_aa: CASSDPGQLLGYTF
cdr3_nt: TGTGCCAGCAGTGACCCGGGACAGCTTCTTGGCTACACCTTC
v_call: TRBV25-1
clone_size: once
j_call: TRBJ1-2
d_call: TRBD1
cdr3_length: 14

cdr3_aa: CASSPPRDSFTNTQYF
cdr3_nt: TGTGCCAGCAGCCCCCCAAGGGACAGCTTCACGAATACGCAGTATTTT
v_call: TRBV11-2
clone_size: NA
j_call: TRBJ2-3
d_call: TRBD1
cdr3_length: 16

cdr3_aa: CASSPTHTYEQYF
cdr3_nt: TGTGCCAGCAGTCCTACCCATACCTACGAGCAGTACTTC
v_call: TRBV6-6
clone_size: NA
j_call: TRBJ2-7
d_call: NA
cdr3_length: 13

cdr3_aa: CASSAQGEGGYTF
cdr3_nt: TGTGCCAGCAGTGCACAGGGCGAGGGGGGCTACACCTTC
v_call: TRBV2
clone_size: once
j_call: TRBJ1-2
d_call: NA
cdr3_length: 13

cdr3_aa: CASSLVRETEAFF
cdr3_nt: TGTGCCAGCAGCTTAGTTCGGGAGACTGAAGCTTTCTTT
v_call: TRBV11-3
clone_size: NA
j_call: TRBJ1-1
d_call: NA
cdr3_length: 13

cdr3_aa: CASSQSPSTDTQYF
cdr3_nt: TGTGCCAGCAGCCAGTCCCCAAGCACAGATACGCAGTATTTT
v_call: TRBV6-2/TRBV6-3
clone_size: once
j_call: TRBJ2-3
d_call: NA
cdr3_length: 14

cdr3_aa: CASGFEQGAGNTIYF
cdr3_nt: TGTGCTAGTGGTTTTGAACAGGGGGCTGGAAACACCATATATTTT
v_call: TRBV12-5
clone_size: NA
j_call: TRBJ1-3
d_call: TRBD1
cdr3_length: 15

cdr3_aa: CASSLAGSNTGELFF
cdr3_nt: TGTGCCAGTAGTTTAGCGGGTTCGAACACCGGGGAGCTGTTTTTT
v_call: TRBV19
clone_size: NA
j_call: TRBJ2-2
d_call: TRBD2
cdr3_length: 15

cdr3_aa: CASSPGGGESSYNEQFF
cdr3_nt: TGTGCCAGCAGCCCGGGGGGAGGGGAAAGCTCCTACAATGAGCAGTTCTTC
v_call: TRBV7-9
clone_size: NA
j_call: TRBJ2-1
d_call: TRBD2
cdr3_length: 17

cdr3_aa: CAWSVSVGNTEAFF
cdr3_nt: TGTGCCTGGAGTGTAAGTGTAGGGAACACTGAAGCTTTCTTT
v_call: TRBV30
clone_size: NA
j_call: TRBJ1-1
d_call: NA
cdr3_length: 14

cdr3_aa: CASSLGSAEAFF
cdr3_nt: TGTGCCAGCAGCTTGGGCTCCGCTGAAGCTTTCTTT
v_call: TRBV5-4
clone_size: NA
j_call: TRBJ1-1
d_call: NA
cdr3_length: 12

cdr3_aa: CASSPRGPQHF
cdr3_nt: TGTGCCAGCAGCCCTCGTGGGCCCCAGCATTTT
v_call: TRBV5-8
clone_size: few
j_call: TRBJ1-5
d_call: NA
cdr3_length: 11

cdr3_aa: CAWGYRGSTDTQYF
cdr3_nt: TGTGCCTGGGGGTACCGGGGAAGCACAGATACGCAGTATTTT
v_call: TRBV30
clone_size: NA
j_call: TRBJ2-3
d_call: NA
cdr3_length: 14

cdr3_aa: CASSLGGQNSYNSPLHF
cdr3_nt: TGTGCCAGCAGCTTAGGGGGACAGAACTCCTATAATTCACCCCTCCACTTT
v_call: TRBV11-2
clone_size: NA
j_call: TRBJ1-6
d_call: TRBD1
cdr3_length: 17

cdr3_aa: CASSPESRGEGEKLFF
cdr3_nt: TGTGCCAGCAGCCCCGAAAGCCGGGGGGAAGGAGAAAAACTGTTTTTT
v_call: TRBV7-8
clone_size: NA
j_call: TRBJ1-4
d_call: NA
cdr3_length: 16

cdr3_aa: CATSNRDSSTDTQYF
cdr3_nt: TGTGCCACCAGCAACAGGGATTCTAGCACAGATACGCAGTATTTT
v_call: TRBV15
clone_size: NA
j_call: TRBJ2-3
d_call: NA
cdr3_length: 15

cdr3_aa: CASSPTGTSGSLEQFF
cdr3_nt: TGTGCCAGCAGCCCCACCGGGACTAGCGGGAGTCTTGAGCAGTTCTTC
v_call: TRBV7-3
clone_size: NA
j_call: TRBJ2-1
d_call: TRBD2
cdr3_length: 16

cdr3_aa: CASRGDRGYGYTF
cdr3_nt: TGTGCCAGCAGGGGGGACAGGGGCTATGGCTACACCTTC
v_call: TRBV28
clone_size: NA
j_call: TRBJ1-2
d_call: TRBD1
cdr3_length: 13

cdr3_aa: CASSENKGTSGFF
cdr3_nt: TGTGCCAGCAGTGAAAATAAGGGGACTAGCGGTTTCTTC
v_call: TRBV6-1
clone_size: NA
j_call: TRBJ2-1
d_call: TRBD2
cdr3_length: 13

cdr3_aa: CASSYESTLVGAQLETQYF
cdr3_nt: TGTGCCAGCAGTTACGAGTCCACTTTAGTCGGAGCTCAATTGGAGACCCAGTACTTC
v_call: TRBV6-2/TRBV6-3
clone_size: NA
j_call: TRBJ2-5
d_call: NA
cdr3_length: 19

cdr3_aa: CAIRGDNPNYGYTF
cdr3_nt: TGTGCCATCAGGGGGGACAACCCTAACTATGGCTACACCTTC
v_call: TRBV10-3
clone_size: NA
j_call: TRBJ1-2
d_call: NA
cdr3_length: 14

cdr3_aa: CASSLDGAGTQETQYF
cdr3_nt: TGTGCCAGCAGCTTGGATGGGGCTGGAACACAAGAGACCCAGTACTTC
v_call: TRBV7-2
clone_size: NA
j_call: TRBJ2-5
d_call: NA
cdr3_length: 16

cdr3_aa: CASSSLGENTGELFF
cdr3_nt: TGTGCCAGCAGTTCCTTAGGGGAGAACACCGGGGAGCTGTTTTTT
v_call: TRBV6-5
clone_size: NA
j_call: TRBJ2-2
d_call: NA
cdr3_length: 15

cdr3_aa: CASSYLADNYGYTF
cdr3_nt: TGTGCCAGCAGTTACTTGGCAGACAACTATGGCTACACCTTC
v_call: TRBV6-6
clone_size: NA
j_call: TRBJ1-2
d_call: NA
cdr3_length: 14

cdr3_aa: CASSLTGSAYGYTF
cdr3_nt: TGTGCCAGCAGTCTGACAGGGTCAGCCTATGGCTACACCTTC
v_call: TRBV6-6
clone_size: once
j_call: TRBJ1-2
d_call: TRBD1
cdr3_length: 14

cdr3_aa: CASSYSGTSNTQYF
cdr3_nt: TGTGCCAGCAGTTACTCCGGGACTAGCAATACGCAGTATTTT
v_call: TRBV6-2/TRBV6-3
clone_size: NA
j_call: TRBJ2-3
d_call: TRBD2
cdr3_length: 14

cdr3_aa: CASSPWTGEDEKLFF
cdr3_nt: TGCGCCAGCAGCCCTTGGACAGGGGAAGACGAAAAACTGTTTTTT
v_call: TRBV4-3
clone_size: NA
j_call: TRBJ1-4
d_call: TRBD1
cdr3_length: 15

cdr3_aa: CASSYIQGGSTEAFF
cdr3_nt: TGTGCCAGCAGTTATATCCAGGGAGGAAGCACTGAAGCTTTCTTT
v_call: TRBV6-2/TRBV6-3
clone_size: NA
j_call: TRBJ1-1
d_call: NA
cdr3_length: 15

cdr3_aa: CASSLNSNQPQHF
cdr3_nt: TGTGCCAGCAGTTTAAACAGCAATCAGCCCCAGCATTTT
v_call: TRBV12-3/TRBV12-4
clone_size: NA
j_call: TRBJ1-5
d_call: NA
cdr3_length: 13

cdr3_aa: CASSLVGGSHRGTDTQYF
cdr3_nt: TGCGCCAGCAGCTTGGTAGGCGGGAGCCACCGGGGGACAGATACGCAGTATTTT
v_call: TRBV5-1
clone_size: NA
j_call: TRBJ2-3
d_call: TRBD2
cdr3_length: 18

cdr3_aa: CASSPGQGRTDTQYF
cdr3_nt: TGTGCCAGTAGTCCCGGACAGGGTAGGACAGATACGCAGTATTTT
v_call: TRBV19
clone_size: once
j_call: TRBJ2-3
d_call: TRBD1
cdr3_length: 15

cdr3_aa: CASSLVAGDSGGELFF
cdr3_nt: TGTGCCAGCAGCTTAGTAGCGGGGGACAGCGGCGGGGAGCTGTTTTTT
v_call: TRBV7-3
clone_size: NA
j_call: TRBJ2-2
d_call: TRBD2
cdr3_length: 16

cdr3_aa: CASNPEWGYGYTF
cdr3_nt: TGTGCCAGCAACCCAGAGTGGGGGTATGGCTACACCTTC
v_call: TRBV7-2
clone_size: NA
j_call: TRBJ1-2
d_call: NA
cdr3_length: 13

cdr3_aa: CASSPGTGATGELFF
cdr3_nt: TGTGCCAGCAGCCCCGGGACAGGCGCAACCGGGGAGCTGTTTTTT
v_call: TRBV5-5
clone_size: NA
j_call: TRBJ2-2
d_call: TRBD1
cdr3_length: 15

cdr3_aa: CAWSVLWDRGLGEPSGANVLTF
cdr3_nt: TGTGCCTGGAGTGTACTATGGGACAGGGGGCTTGGAGAACCCTCTGGGGCCAACGTCCTGACTTTC
v_call: TRBV30
clone_size: NA
j_call: TRBJ2-6
d_call: TRBD1
cdr3_length: 22